This T cell receptor beta chain was identified during a study of cytomegalovirus exposure and HLA in healthy donors (dated 2017 in TCRdb). Broadly, across the study: According to an earlier analysis of a few hundred of the donors, roughly 180 million T cells yielded approximately 120 million unique TCR beta sequences and more than 250 Gb of sequence data. Both class I and class II loci were covered by HLA typing, at four-digit resolution. Every discovery cohort repertoire had been produced on one sequencing platform. The aim of the study was to test whether cataloging public T cell receptors could identify signatures of past pathogen exposure. Rather than using new phenotypic data, the later analysis identified candidate immune exposures from TCR beta sequences and from how often those sequences occurred across donors. Several DR-DQ haplotypes were handled as single units for association and clustering because linkage in the cohort was strong. A later genetic analysis used genome-wide SNP genotypes for about 55% of the 666 donors, treating that subset as a discovery cohort. Roughly 300 gigabases of sequencing data and approximately 92 million unique TCR sequences made up an early release that covered nearly 650 HLA-typed donors. Besides the first cohort of hundreds of subjects, a separate validation cohort made up of 90 to 150 different subjects was used. In a later analysis, previously published TCR beta repertoires from roughly 710 donors were re-analyzed and high-resolution HLA genotyping was added so that TCR occurrence patterns could be studied. Donor age, sex, ethnicity and CMV serostatus were compiled alongside the repertoire data. The study used immunosequencing to profile the T cell repertoires of more than 650 subjects and linked those repertoires to cytomegalovirus serostatus. The genetic ancestry cluster associated with self-reported Caucasian donors included 81% of the approximately 430 genotyped donors. In an earlier analysis of roughly 540 of the donors, high-throughput TCR beta sequencing was used to judge whether each TCR beta V gene segment behaved as functional or pseudogenic. Across under 500 genotyped donors of the cohort, an average of about 200,000 unique TCR beta nucleotide sequences per donor were sequenced, and 15% to 20% of those sequences were non-productive. The number of donors typed differed by locus, with about 629-630 for A, B, C, DRB1 and DQB1, over 500 for DQA1, 606 for DPA1, and 472 for DPB1. High-throughput TCR immunosequencing, statistical association of individual TCRs with disease status, and machine learning were combined to predict cytomegalovirus infection status. Findings and caveats that apply to the study as a whole: V-gene and J-gene trimming of TCR beta chains was associated with a missense DCLRE1C variant in a later genetic analysis, and the association was replicated in an independent cohort. A further reported finding was that TCR beta sequences accurately predicted the HLA-A and HLA-B alleles for most subjects in the first cohort. Most CMV-associated TCR beta chains appeared to be HLA-restricted in a later analysis, and the HLA associations seemed to be driven largely by CMV exposure. This cohort had only TCR beta chains sequenced, and the lack of alpha or paired-chain data limited which features could be detected. According to a later analysis, TCR association rates differed among HLA loci, with DRB1 alleles showing the most associated TCRs and HLA-C alleles showing the fewest. Presence/absence analyses assumed roughly uniform sequencing depth across donors, an assumption that may not hold. Correlated functional status among segregating V segments might reflect linkage disequilibrium, but an unknown experimental factor could not be ruled out. According to the authors, the approach could potentially be generalized to other disease states and immunological phenotypes. According to a later analysis, parvovirus B19, influenza, CMV and Epstein-Barr virus appeared linked to several top co-occurrence clusters. According to a later genetic analysis, donors in an Asian-associated ancestry cluster had fewer N-insertions in productive TCRs than the approximately 650-donor mean. Most TCR sequences were seen in very few donors, while some public TCRs were found in many individuals. When HLA alleles, especially DR and DQ, strongly co-occurred, TCR associations were difficult to assign to individual alleles. A cluster of highly shared sequence variants was judged likely to represent a technical artifact of the sequencing pipeline. Immune exposure information for the cohort was limited to CMV serostatus. A few of the identified cytomegalovirus-associated TCR beta chains were confirmed in vitro to be specific for cytomegalovirus antigens. In an earlier analysis of a few hundred of the donors, most TCR beta V segments were observed in productive rearrangements about 90% or about 30% of the time, broadly matching IMGT annotations. Because the 87-base-pair reads could not distinguish some IMGT-functional V segments, including TRBV6-2 and TRBV6-3, those segments were excluded. Because counts were too low, seventeen rarely observed V segments, including chromosome 9 orphons, were left out of the earlier analysis of some 600 of the donors. In a later analysis, 16,951 TCR beta sequences were associated with specific HLA alleles at a false discovery rate of 0.05. In both the original and validation cohorts, the classifier was reported to diagnose cytomegalovirus status with high specificity and sensitivity. Because HLA typing was unavailable for some donors at each locus, only the typed subset was used in association tests. The study gave a list of under 200 TCR beta chains associated with cytomegalovirus. Compared with equally common non-associated chains, HLA-associated TCR beta chains in a later analysis were more clonally expanded and had lower generation probabilities.

Preparation of the library involved the immunoSEQ multiplex PCR assay. For the multiplex PCR, a mixture combining 60 forward primers for TCR Vbeta segments and 13 reverse primers for TCR Jbeta segments was used. A multiplex PCR assay on genomic DNA amplified the CDR3 region of rearranged TCR beta genes. The amplified TCR beta libraries were sequenced on the Illumina HiSeq System as 87-base-pair reads. Under the source paper's analysis protocol: A later analysis counted about 76 million unique TCR beta chains across the 690 or so repertoires, and 9.5 million to 11 million of these chains were shared by at least two donors. Raw reads were error-corrected and collapsed into unique sequences with a nearest-neighbor algorithm that merged closely related sequences to remove PCR and sequencing errors. To assign V, D and J gene segments, CDR3 sequences were aligned to IMGT reference sequences. For a sequence to be retained, a match of at least six nucleotides to both a V gene segment and a J gene segment was required. A rearrangement was called productive if the CDR3 had no stop codons and remained in frame with V and J, and every other rearrangement was called non-productive. CDR3 was defined by IMGT convention, running from the second conserved V-encoded cysteine to the conserved J-encoded phenylalanine. In an earlier analysis of approximately 590 of the donors, sequences lacking an unambiguous match to a single V gene segment were excluded. An earlier analysis of some 610 of the donors called V segments functional above 56.7% productive rearrangements and segregating when the between-donor standard deviation exceeded 5%. To diagnose cytomegalovirus status from the catalog of TCR beta chain sequences, a statistical classification framework was built. In a later analysis, TCR nucleotide sequences were compared against IMGT/GENE-DB human TR gene sequences so that V and J genes could be assigned. Using the TCRdist pipeline, a later analysis assigned CDR3 sequences along with most-parsimonious VDJ recombination scenarios. In a later analysis, each TCR beta chain was defined by its CDR3 amino acid sequence together with its V-gene family, and reads lacking a unique V-gene family were excluded. A later analysis removed 550 to 650 highly shared, low-generation-probability nucleotide sequences to deal with suspected cross-contamination and a sequencing artifact. A later analysis calculated a clonal expansion index for each public chain from normalized within-repertoire ranks of inferred template counts. In a later analysis, generation probabilities were computed with a VDJ recombination model fitted to out-of-frame rearrangements, and the resulting probabilities were checked against IGoR. In a later analysis, TCR-TCR, TCR-HLA and TCR-CMV co-occurrence was scored with hypergeometric tests, and a repertoire-size bias correction was applied to TCR pairs. A later analysis estimated false discovery rates by permuting HLA or CMV assignments 20 times. In a later analysis, co-occurring TCRs were grouped using DBSCAN, with TCRdist sequence similarity added in when clustering inside HLA-allele-positive subsets. For co-occurrence clustering, repertoires with fewer than 30,000 or more than 120,000 public chains were excluded, along with roughly 5 repertoires with anomalous nucleotide sharing. As stored in TCRdb, this immuneACCESS dataset retains in-frame rearrangements with V and J assigned. A fraction of the clones does not appear; measured against another copy, unresolved V genes explain less than half of the discrepancy, and the remainder lacks a known reason. The V and J calls and the clone size are those of that table, but D and trimming were determined from the DNA. The sample yields 100,000 or so clones; around 75% were counted once. The top ten constitute roughly 1.2% of the sample.

With respect to this clone: Its antigen remains undetermined. The sample holds no much larger clone one base away, and base qualities are not on file.

The cohort was made up of 500 to 850 healthy bone marrow donors. At the time of sampling, every cohort member was nominally healthy, though immune exposures that went unrecorded were likely present. The donor was CMV seronegative and belonged to the group of 350 or so seronegative cohort members. Each donor provided a peripheral blood sample, and peripheral blood mononuclear cells were used for TCR beta sequencing. Genomic DNA was extracted from the blood cell samples with the Qiagen DNeasy Blood Extraction Kit. V is shortened by 2 bases, J by 2 bases, and the region joining them spans 9 bases. For CDR1 and CDR2, the germline V gene lists MNHEY and SVGAGI. The CDR3 starts with the cysteine, ends with the phenylalanine, and has 14 residues. This entry keeps only the CDR3 DNA: 42 bases, framed from base 1.

This TCR was recovered from a middle-aged man in good health and CMV-seronegative. What was sequenced was PBMCs. The rearrangement joined TRBV6-5 to TRBJ2-5; TRBD2 might be the D gene, on 5 matching bases. The CDR3 is CASSYTGLQETQYF. The DNA is as follows: TGTGCCAGCAGTTACACGGGGTTACAAGAGACCCAGTACTTC.